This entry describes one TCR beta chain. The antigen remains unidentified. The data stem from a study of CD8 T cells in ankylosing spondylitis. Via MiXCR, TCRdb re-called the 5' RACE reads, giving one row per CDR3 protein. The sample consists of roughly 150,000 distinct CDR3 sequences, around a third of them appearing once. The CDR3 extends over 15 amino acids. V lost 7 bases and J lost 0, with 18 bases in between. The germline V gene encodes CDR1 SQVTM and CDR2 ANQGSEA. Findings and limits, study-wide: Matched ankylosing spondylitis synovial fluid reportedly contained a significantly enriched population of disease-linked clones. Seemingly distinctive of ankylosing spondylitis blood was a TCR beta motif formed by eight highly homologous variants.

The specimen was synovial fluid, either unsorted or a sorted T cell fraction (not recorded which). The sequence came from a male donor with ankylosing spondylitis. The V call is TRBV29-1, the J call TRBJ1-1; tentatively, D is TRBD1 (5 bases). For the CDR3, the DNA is TGCAGCGCCCGCATTCTTTCAGGGATGAACACTGAAGCTTTCTTT. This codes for CSARILSGMNTEAFF. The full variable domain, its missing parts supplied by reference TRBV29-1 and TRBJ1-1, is SAVISQKPSRDICQRGTSLTIQCQVDSQVTMMFWYRQQPGQSLTLIATANQGSEATYESGFVIDKFPISRPNLTFSTLTVSNMSPEDSSIYLCSARILSGMNTEAFFGQGTRLTVV.